A selection of T cell receptor beta chains follows, all from one sample in a study of T cell repertoires in cytomegalovirus infection. Which antigens these TCRs recognize remains unknown. TCRdb used MiXCR to reprocess the reads, holding one entry per CDR3 protein. Found here are fewer than 900,000 distinct CDR3 sequences, under 35% of them singletons; the top ten hold about an eighth. The source material was cultured CD8+ T cells from PBMCs, sampled from culture after CMV antigen stimulation. The receptors derive from a human donor in good health (CMV status not recorded). Some clones in this sample may be carry-over from other donors' samples. Both conserved end residues are part of each CDR3. Each record gives: D gene, V gene, CDR3 length, clone size, J gene, CDR3 protein, CDR3 DNA. The D gene is left open where the match is weak. The size of a clone is reported for some rows only, either as once, few or many, or as a class for expanded clones.

TRBD1	TRBV6-2/TRBV6-3	15	-	TRBJ1-1	CASSDRGLGNTEAFF	TGTGCCAGCAGTGACAGGGGGCTTGGGAACACTGAAGCTTTCTTT
-	TRBV19	14	few	TRBJ2-1	CASSIEGGYNEQFF	TGTGCCAGTAGTATAGAGGGGGGATACAATGAGCAGTTCTTC
TRBD2	TRBV5-4	17	-	TRBJ2-4	CASSPRLAGGPTDIQYF	TGTGCCAGCAGCCCCAGACTAGCGGGGGGGCCAACGGACATTCAGTACTTC
-	TRBV6-2/TRBV6-3	13	few	TRBJ2-3	CASSYPIADTQYF	TGTGCCAGCAGTTACCCTATCGCAGATACGCAGTATTTT
-	TRBV7-9	16	-	TRBJ2-5	CASSLALRRHQETQYF	TGTGCCAGCAGCTTAGCGCTCCGAAGACATCAAGAGACCCAGTACTTC
-	TRBV2	15	few	TRBJ2-3	CASSESGARTDTQYF	TGTGCCAGCAGTGAGTCGGGGGCGCGGACAGATACGCAGTATTTT
-	TRBV15	13	-	TRBJ2-1	CATTGASYNEQFF	TGTGCCACCACGGGTGCCTCCTACAATGAGCAGTTCTTC
-	TRBV12-3/TRBV12-4	13	-	TRBJ2-3	CASSWVAADTQYF	TGTGCCAGCAGTTGGGTAGCCGCAGATACGCAGTATTTT
-	TRBV2	13	-	TRBJ1-6	CASSDPDNSPLHF	TGTGCCAGCAGTGACCCGGATAATTCACCCCTCCACTTT
-	TRBV11-3	14	-	TRBJ2-7	CASSGTDTTYEQYF	TGTGCCAGCAGCGGGACGGACACAACCTACGAGCAGTACTTC
TRBD2	TRBV7-4	17	many	TRBJ2-7	CASSFPAGGPLSYEQYF	TGTGCCAGCAGCTTCCCAGCGGGGGGGCCTCTCTCCTACGAGCAGTACTTC
-	TRBV5-5	16	-	TRBJ1-5	CASSLADRVLDQPQHF	TGTGCCAGCAGCTTGGCAGATAGGGTCTTAGATCAGCCCCAGCATTTT
-	TRBV15	13	-	TRBJ1-1	CATSARTDTEAFF	TGTGCCACCAGCGCCCGGACAGACACTGAAGCTTTCTTT
TRBD2	TRBV7-6	16	many	TRBJ2-5	CASSPLADILQETQYF	TGTGCCAGCAGCCCTCTAGCGGACATCCTCCAAGAGACCCAGTACTTC
TRBD1	TRBV29-1	14	-	TRBJ2-1	CSVQDRGKDNEQFF	TGCAGCGTCCAGGACAGGGGAAAGGACAATGAGCAGTTCTTC
TRBD2	TRBV27	14	-	TRBJ2-3	CASSPGGATDTQYF	TGTGCCAGCAGTCCCGGGGGGGCCACAGATACGCAGTATTTT
TRBD2	TRBV7-9	16	few	TRBJ2-1	CASSLGTSGAHNEQFF	TGTGCCAGCAGCTTAGGAACTAGCGGGGCCCACAATGAGCAGTTCTTC
-	TRBV2	14	few	TRBJ2-3	CASSESQSTDTQYF	TGTGCCAGCAGTGAAAGCCAGAGCACAGATACGCAGTATTTT
-	TRBV12-5	11	-	TRBJ1-1	CASGLGSEAFF	TGTGCTAGTGGTCTGGGGTCGGAAGCTTTCTTT
-	TRBV6-6	12	few	TRBJ2-1	CASSYDLNEQFF	TGTGCCAGCAGTTACGACCTAAATGAGCAGTTCTTC
-	TRBV27	14	-	TRBJ1-2	CASSLSPGALGYTF	TGTGCCAGCAGTTTATCGCCCGGGGCCCTAGGCTACACCTTC
-	TRBV7-8	16	many	TRBJ1-1	CASSLAATVFGTEAFF	TGTGCCAGCAGCTTAGCCGCCACAGTCTTCGGCACTGAAGCTTTCTTT
-	TRBV29-1	14	-	TRBJ1-2	CSVEDPGPNYGYTF	TGCAGCGTTGAAGATCCGGGACCTAACTATGGCTACACCTTC
-	TRBV19	13	few	TRBJ1-1	CASSIEVWGEAFF	TGTGCCAGTAGTATCGAAGTCTGGGGTGAAGCTTTCTTT
TRBD2	TRBV20-1	15	-	TRBJ2-3	CSARVGSGGTDTQYF	TGCAGTGCTAGAGTTGGGAGCGGGGGCACAGATACGCAGTATTTT
-	TRBV5-6	14	-	TRBJ2-1	CASSITGLYNEQFF	TGTGCCAGCAGCATCACGGGACTCTACAATGAGCAGTTCTTC
-	TRBV6-1	16	-	TRBJ1-6	CASRNRASSYNSPLHF	TGTGCCAGCAGAAACAGGGCGAGCTCCTATAATTCACCCCTCCACTTT
TRBD2	TRBV13	17	-	TRBJ2-3	CASSFPYSGGGTDTQYF	TGTGCCAGCAGCTTCCCCTATAGCGGGGGGGGCACAGATACGCAGTATTTT
TRBD2	TRBV20-1	15	-	TRBJ2-7	CSARALAGDSYEQYF	TGCAGTGCTAGAGCTTTAGCGGGGGACTCCTACGAGCAGTACTTC
-	TRBV4-1	17	few	TRBJ1-2	CASSQDAWEGVNYGYTF	TGCGCCAGCAGCCAAGATGCTTGGGAAGGAGTTAACTATGGCTACACCTTC
TRBD1	TRBV20-1	13	-	TRBJ2-1	CCTRDSSYNEQFF	TGCTGTACCCGGGACAGCTCCTACAATGAGCAGTTCTTC
-	TRBV24-1	13	-	TRBJ1-2	CATSGGREAGYTF	TGTGCCACCAGTGGGGGCAGGGAGGCTGGCTACACCTTC
-	TRBV28	15	few	TRBJ2-3	CASSLDREVTDTQYF	TGTGCCAGCAGTTTAGACAGGGAGGTCACAGATACGCAGTATTTT
-	TRBV29-1	11	-	TRBJ1-2	CSVGPRRGYTF	TGCAGCGTAGGACCCCGGAGAGGCTACACCTTC
TRBD2	TRBV7-8	16	-	TRBJ2-1	CASSLDGGGPYNEQFF	TGTGCCAGCAGCTTAGATGGCGGGGGGCCGTACAATGAGCAGTTCTTC
-	TRBV7-6	13	few	TRBJ2-1	CASSLSVIDEQFF	TGTGCCAGCAGCTTATCGGTTATCGATGAGCAGTTCTTC
TRBD1	TRBV24-1	16	-	TRBJ2-1	CATSDLPGQGPNEQFF	TGTGCCACCAGTGATTTACCGGGACAGGGGCCCAATGAGCAGTTCTTC
-	TRBV6-2/TRBV6-3	14	-	TRBJ2-5	CASRRGLPAETQYF	TGTGCCAGCAGGCGGGGCCTACCCGCAGAGACCCAGTACTTC
TRBD2	TRBV7-9	14	few	TRBJ2-3	CASPLRGSPDTQYF	TGTGCCAGCCCTTTGCGGGGGAGTCCAGATACGCAGTATTTT
TRBD1	TRBV6-5	12	-	TRBJ1-1	CASTMGDSEAFF	TGTGCCAGCACTATGGGGGACAGTGAAGCTTTCTTT
TRBD2	TRBV4-1	15	few	TRBJ2-1	CASSQDRLAGDEQFF	TGCGCCAGCAGCCAAGATCGGCTAGCGGGAGATGAGCAGTTCTTC
TRBD2	TRBV6-6	14	-	TRBJ2-1	CASSYSPAGDEQFF	TGTGCCAGCAGTTACTCGCCAGCGGGGGATGAGCAGTTCTTC
-	TRBV6-1	15	few	TRBJ1-1	CASRISGTGNTEAFF	TGTGCCAGCAGAATCTCCGGAACCGGTAACACTGAAGCTTTCTTT
TRBD2	TRBV5-4	15	many	TRBJ2-3	CASSSGLASTDTQYF	TGTGCCAGCAGCTCCGGACTAGCCAGCACAGATACGCAGTATTTT